In this sample, the clone carrying this T cell receptor beta chain turned up once. The data are from a study of blood T cell repertoires in COVID-19. Across the study: Samples taken during acute and convalescent COVID-19 were collected in the United States, Italy and Spain.

In the original processing: It was from reference gene primer amplification that nucleated cell counts were estimated. Method: immunoSEQ multiplex PCR; TCRdb's copy keeps in-frame clones and lacks some. The V and J calls and clone size were taken over from that table, and D and trimming were inferred from the DNA. The sample yields some 120,000 clones, 82% seen once. The clonotype was recovered from a man between 70 and 80 years old with acute or convalescent COVID-19. Sequencing input: peripheral blood.

CDR3 loop: CASSLDLAGASGELFF. CDR3 DNA: TGTGCCAGCAGCTTGGATCTGGCGGGAGCGAGCGGGGAGCTGTTTTTT. V and J are TRBV5-4 and TRBJ2-2; TRBD2 agrees at 7 bases. The junction had 9 bases not matched to a gene; V was cut back by 0 bases and J by 7 bases. Germline lookup yields CDR1 SGHNT and CDR2 YYREEE (reference sequence). The CDR3 is 16 residues long.